The clone carrying this T cell receptor (beta chain) was detected a few times. Its specificity is unknown. Each sample used at least 7 million PBMCs. This record comes from a study of blood T cells in healthy people across ages. Study-wide results and caveats: As age increased, TCR beta diversity per million T cells fell in a roughly linear fashion.

Together with a sample-barcoded 5' primer, a J-beta primer mix was included in a second PCR lasting about 6 to 11 cycles. From the 5' RACE reads, TCRdb called clonotypes with MiXCR, one entry per CDR3 protein. Here the sample spans 1.5 million or so distinct CDR3 sequences, roughly 45% being singletons. This CDR3 is built from 15 residues. After removal of 2 bases from V and 6 bases from J, the junction contained 5 bases not matched to a gene. CDR1 is SQVTM, CDR2 ANQGSEA, per germline. The clonotype originates from a young woman in good health. The chain couples TRBV29-1 to TRBJ2-3, with TRBD2 identical over 13 bases. Input material: blood. In nucleotides, the CDR3 is TGCAGCGTTGAAACTAGCGGGGGGGCTCCGGATACGCAGTATTTT. Protein product: CSVETSGGAPDTQYF.